These T cell receptor beta chains were read from a single sample in a study of cytomegalovirus exposure and HLA in healthy donors. Data came from immunoSEQ multiplex PCR; TCRdb stores just in-frame clones and leaves some out. The sample lists about 44,000 clones, more than 85% occurring once. Specimen: PBMCs. The receptors originated from a woman younger than 30 in good health and CMV-seronegative. Both conserved end residues are part of each CDR3. A D gene is named only where the DNA matches it firmly. Expanded clones are given a class, and other clones once, few, many or no size at all.

TRBV27	NA	TRBJ2-1	NA	TGTGCCAGCAGTTTATACGGTCCCTATTACAATGAGCAGTTCTTC	CASSLYGPYYNEQFF
TRBV15	once	TRBJ2-1	NA	TGTGCCACCAGCAGAGAAGGCAGGGGCGACTACAATGAGCAGTTCTTC	CATSREGRGDYNEQFF
TRBV6-1	NA	TRBJ1-1	NA	TGTGCCAGCAGTGAACAGGGAGGGTCGGGCACTGAAGCTTTCTTT	CASSEQGGSGTEAFF
TRBV5-6	NA	TRBJ1-1	NA	TGTGCCAGCAGCTTGGCCTCAGGTATGAACACTGAAGCTTTCTTT	CASSLASGMNTEAFF
TRBV2	once	TRBJ1-4	NA	TGTGCCAGCACGGTACGGGTTAATGAAAAACTGTTTTTT	CASTVRVNEKLFF
TRBV6-1	NA	TRBJ1-2	TRBD1	TGTGCCAGCAGTGAATTGACAGGGGATGGCTACACCTTC	CASSELTGDGYTF
TRBV12-5	NA	TRBJ2-1	NA	TGTGCTAGTGGTTTAAACAGGGAGACTGAGCAGTTCTTC	CASGLNRETEQFF
TRBV2	NA	TRBJ1-5	NA	TGTGCCAGCAGTGAAAGGAACAGAAATCAGCCCCAGCATTTT	CASSERNRNQPQHF
TRBV5-6	NA	TRBJ2-1	NA	TGTGCCAGCAGCTTGGGCAGGGGCGCTGAGCAGTTCTTC	CASSLGRGAEQFF
TRBV6-1	NA	TRBJ2-3	NA	TGTGCCAGCAGTCTAGGTCCGAATACAGATACGCAGTATTTT	CASSLGPNTDTQYF
TRBV5-4	NA	TRBJ1-2	TRBD1	TGTGCCAGCAGCTCGGGAGGCGGACAGGGGGCGCTTGGCTACACCTTC	CASSSGGGQGALGYTF
TRBV19	few	TRBJ1-5	NA	TGTGCCAGTAGTATAGGGTCGGGGGGCGGGCAGCCCCAGCATTTT	CASSIGSGGGQPQHF
TRBV19	NA	TRBJ1-1	NA	TGTGCCAGTAGTACCAAGGGGGTGGGCACTGAAGCTTTCTTT	CASSTKGVGTEAFF
TRBV11-2	once	TRBJ1-2	NA	TGTGCCAGCAGCTCATCCCCTGGGGACACTTATGGCTACACCTTC	CASSSSPGDTYGYTF
TRBV19	NA	TRBJ1-3	NA	TGTGCCAGTAGTATACAGTACTCTGGAAACACCATATATTTT	CASSIQYSGNTIYF
TRBV18	NA	TRBJ2-1	TRBD2	TGTGCCAGCTCGCCCCCTAGCGGGAGCTCCTACAATGAGCAGTTCTTC	CASSPPSGSSYNEQFF
TRBV19	NA	TRBJ2-6	TRBD1	TGTGCCAGTAGTATAGCAGGGGGCTCTGGGGCCAACGTCCTGACTTTC	CASSIAGGSGANVLTF
TRBV9	NA	TRBJ2-5	NA	TGTGCCAGCATCCCGTCGGCTAGTCCTATTCTGGAAGAGACCCAGTACTTC	CASIPSASPILEETQYF
TRBV29-1	NA	TRBJ2-7	TRBD1	TGCAGCGTTAGCCGGGACAGGGACCACGAGCAGTACTTC	CSVSRDRDHEQYF
TRBV21-1	NA	TRBJ2-1	NA	TGTGCCAGCAGCAAAGTACAGGGGGCGCGGGACAGTGAGCAGTTCTTC	CASSKVQGARDSEQFF
TRBV6-5	once	TRBJ1-3	NA	TGTGCCAGCAGTTACGGGCCGGGGGCTGGAAACACCATATATTTT	CASSYGPGAGNTIYF
TRBV6-4	NA	TRBJ2-2	TRBD1	TGTGCCAGCAGTGACCGGGGACAGGGAGACACCGGGGAGCTGTTTTTT	CASSDRGQGDTGELFF
TRBV7-9	NA	TRBJ1-3	NA	TGTGCCAGCAGCTCCCTTAGAAGCTCTGGAAACACCATATATTTT	CASSSLRSSGNTIYF
TRBV7-2	few	TRBJ2-2	TRBD2	TGTGCCAGCAGCTCCATAGCGGGAGGGAACACCGGGGAGCTGTTTTTT	CASSSIAGGNTGELFF
TRBV11-1	NA	TRBJ1-1	NA	TGTGCCAGCAGCTTAGCGGAGTTGGGCACTGAAGCTTTCTTT	CASSLAELGTEAFF
TRBV5-4	NA	TRBJ1-5	NA	TGTGCCAGCAGCTTGCAGGGACTAAATCAGCCCCAGCATTTT	CASSLQGLNQPQHF
TRBV27	NA	TRBJ1-6	TRBD1	TGTGCCAGCAGTTTATCACAGCGCGGGGGGGGACAGGCTTCACCCCTCCACTTT	CASSLSQRGGGQASPLHF
TRBV2	NA	TRBJ2-5	TRBD2	TGTGCCAGCAGTGAAGGGATAGCGGGACCGAGGGAGACCCAGTACTTC	CASSEGIAGPRETQYF
TRBV28	NA	TRBJ2-1	TRBD1	TGTGCCAGCACCGAACAGGGGACCTACTACAATGAGCAGTTCTTC	CASTEQGTYYNEQFF
TRBV25-1	once	TRBJ1-6	TRBD1	TGTGCCAGCAGTGAAGGGACAGGGGGCTTTCATTCACCCCTCCACTTT	CASSEGTGGFHSPLHF
TRBV20-1	NA	TRBJ1-2	NA	TGCAGTGCTATCCAGGCAAATGGCTACACCTTC	CSAIQANGYTF
TRBV6-1	NA	TRBJ2-5	TRBD1	TGTGCCAGCAGTGAATCAGGGCAGGGGGTTGAGACCCAGTACTTC	CASSESGQGVETQYF
TRBV28	NA	TRBJ1-5	NA	TGTGCCAGCAGTTTATGGTACAATCAGCCCCAGCATTTT	CASSLWYNQPQHF
TRBV2	once	TRBJ2-3	TRBD2	TGTGCCAGCAGTTCTGATAGCGGGGGCGCAGATACGCAGTATTTT	CASSSDSGGADTQYF
TRBV7-8	NA	TRBJ2-1	NA	TGTGCCAGCAGCTTCAGGGCGGTTGAGCAGTTCTTC	CASSFRAVEQFF
TRBV27	NA	TRBJ2-1	NA	TGTGCCAGCTCGGACTACAGCTCCTACAATGAGCAGTTCTTC	CASSDYSSYNEQFF
TRBV5-1	NA	TRBJ1-1	NA	TGCGCCAGCAGCTTGAGGGGTATGAACACTGAAGCTTTCTTT	CASSLRGMNTEAFF
TRBV11-3	NA	TRBJ2-1	TRBD2	TGTGCCAGCAGCCCCGGGACTAGCGTCATAGCGGAGCAGTTCTTC	CASSPGTSVIAEQFF
TRBV2	NA	TRBJ1-4	NA	TGTGCCAGCAATGTCTTGGGGGCAGGTGAAAAACTGTTTTTT	CASNVLGAGEKLFF
TRBV6-5	NA	TRBJ1-3	NA	TGTGCCAGCAGTACAGGGTATTCTGGAAACACCATATATTTT	CASSTGYSGNTIYF
TRBV6-1	NA	TRBJ2-5	NA	TGTGCCAGCAGTTCAGGGGACCGCGCCTTGGAGACCCAGTACTTC	CASSSGDRALETQYF
TRBV14	NA	TRBJ2-1	NA	TGTGCCAGCAGCCCACGGGGTTCGGATGAGCAGTTCTTC	CASSPRGSDEQFF